This T cell receptor beta chain was observed in a study of blood T cell repertoires in COVID-19. Turning to the study itself: Acute-phase and convalescent COVID-19 samples originated in the United States, Italy and Spain.

The CDR3 contains 14 residues. Germline CDR1 is MDHEN and CDR2 is SYDVKM. V shed 8 bases and J shed 2 bases, with 13 bases lying between them. Living in 24 US areas, the participants were between roughly 18 and 90 years of age. Assay: immunoSEQ multiplex PCR; the TCRdb copy retains only in-frame clones and omits some. The table has roughly 180,000 clones, approximately 86% seen once. This receptor was obtained from a woman in her 30s who had recovered from COVID-19. J is TRBJ1-5 and V is TRBV28; a possible D gene is TRBD1 (5 bases). The sample consisted of PBMCs or T cells enriched from blood (not recorded which). The CDR3 is CASLRQGGNQPQHF. The CDR3 DNA reads as TGTGCCAGCTTAAGGCAGGGCGGCAATCAGCCCCAGCATTTT. Using reference TRBV28 and TRBJ1-5 for the parts outside the CDR3, the full variable domain is DVKVTQSSRYLVKRTGEKVFLECVQDMDHENMFWYRQDPGLGLRLIYFSYDVKMKEKGDIPEGYSVSREKKERFSLILESASTNQTSMYLCASLRQGGNQPQHFGDGTRLSIL.